Presented here are 10 T cell receptor beta chains from one specimen sequenced in a study of cytomegalovirus exposure and HLA in healthy donors. This PCR relied on a set of 60 Vbeta primers and 13 Jbeta primers. Only in-frame clones appear in the TCRdb table, and some are missing; sequencing was by immunoSEQ multiplex PCR. The repertoire holds about 150,000 clones, with roughly three quarters as singletons. The sample consisted of PBMCs. These receptors were obtained from a man between 60 and 70 years old in good health and CMV-seronegative.

This clone appeared a few times. This chain uses TRBV5-1 with TRBJ2-7, with a tentative D call TRBD2 (5 bases). The CDR3 has 15 residues. In germline, CDR1 is SGHRS, CDR2 YFSETQ. Trimming took off 3 bases at V and 1 base at J, with 14 bases between the two ends. The CDR3 coding sequence is TGCGCCAGCAGCTCGAGGGAAGACGGGTCCTACGAGCAGTACTTC. Its protein is CASSSREDGSYEQYF.

V gene TRBV7-3 combines with J gene TRBJ1-1; D unresolved. Trimming stripped 1 base from V and 0 bases from J, with 9 bases between. Germline lookup yields CDR1 SGHTA and CDR2 FQGTGA. The CDR3 is 15 residues long. The CDR3 DNA is TGTGCCAGCAGCTTAATGGCTGGCATGAACACTGAAGCTTTCTTT. As protein: CASSLMAGMNTEAFF.

This clone came up a few times. V usage is TRBV12-5 and J usage is TRBJ2-3, with 12 bases fitting TRBD2. This CDR3 is 16 amino acids long. Trimming cost V 6 bases and J 3 bases; bases outside gene matches: 7. Germline lookup yields CDR1 LGHNT and CDR2 FRNRAP. The CDR3 reads CASGLGLAGFTDTQYF. The CDR3 DNA reads TGTGCTAGTGGCCTTGGACTAGCGGGATTTACAGATACGCAGTATTTT.

V usage is TRBV6-1 and J usage is TRBJ2-7; D is possibly TRBD2 (6 bases). Germline lookup yields CDR1 MNHNS and CDR2 SASEGT. Trimming shortened V by 6 bases and J by 3 bases, and 18 bases separated the two germline ends. This CDR3 is 15 amino acids long. This CDR3 is CASSLALGGDYEQYF. As DNA, the CDR3 is TGTGCCAGCAGCCTAGCGCTGGGGGGAGACTACGAGCAGTACTTC.

The V and J genes are TRBV5-1 and TRBJ2-7; D call uncertain. Trimming removed 3 bases from V and 3 bases from J, with 4 bases in between. Germline-derived CDR1 and CDR2 are SGHRS and YFSETQ. This CDR3 has 11 residues. DNA for the CDR3: TGCGCCAGCAGCTCCAACTACGAGCAGTACTTC. It translates to CASSSNYEQYF.

The chain has TRBV9 and TRBJ2-1; 7 positions match TRBD2. Germline V gene lookup returns CDR1 SGDLS and CDR2 YYNGEE. The CDR3 is 19 amino acids. After removal of 4 bases from V and 0 bases from J, the junction contained 16 bases not matched to a gene. The CDR3 DNA reads TGTGCCAGCAGCCCCAGAAGTGCTAGCGGTAGGTACTCCTACAATGAGCAGTTCTTC. Its translation: CASSPRSASGRYSYNEQFF.

This chain uses TRBV5-6 with TRBJ2-7; 9 bases line up with TRBD2. The germline V gene encodes CDR1 SGHDT and CDR2 YYEEEE. The junction had 7 bases not matched to a gene; V was cut back by 5 bases and J by 7 bases. The CDR3 is 13 amino acids. The CDR3: CASSRLAVWEQYF. CDR3 sequence (DNA): TGTGCCAGCAGTCGACTAGCGGTCTGGGAGCAGTACTTC.

The chain combines TRBV25-1 with TRBJ2-5, with D possibly being TRBD2 (6 bases). From germline, CDR1 is MGHDK and CDR2 SYGVNS. The V end was cut by 10 bases, the J end by 7 bases, with 16 bases between. There are 12 residues in the CDR3. The CDR3 bases are TGTGCCACCCAGGACTATCGTGGGACCCAGTACTTC. Its translation: CATQDYRGTQYF.

This clone has more than one count but fewer than ten. The V gene is TRBV6-1, the J gene TRBJ2-6, with D unresolved. The CDR3 covers 14 residues. Looked up from germline, CDR1 is MNHNS and CDR2 is SASEGT. Trimming took 4 bases from V and 0 from J, leaving 4 bases between them. This chain's CDR3 is CASSVYSGANVLTF. CDR3 sequence (DNA): TGTGCCAGCAGTGTTTACTCTGGGGCCAACGTCCTGACTTTC.

This sequence joins TRBV11-2 and TRBJ2-1; no clear D gene. CDR1 and CDR2 from the germline V gene are SGHAT and FQNNGV. The CDR3 spans 11 residues. Trimming removed 2 bases from V and 8 bases from J, with 4 bases in between. CDR3 sequence reads: CASSLIDEQFF. CDR3 coding DNA: TGTGCCAGCAGCTTAATAGATGAGCAGTTCTTC.